This T cell receptor beta chain was retrieved from a study of cytomegalovirus exposure and HLA in healthy donors (dated by TCRdb to between 2016 and 2019). About the investigation overall: An earlier analysis of some 620 of the donors reported 276 Gb of sequence data and 90 million to 120 million unique TCR beta sequences obtained from approximately 180 million T cells. A later analysis re-examined previously published TCR beta repertoires from hundreds of donors and added high-resolution HLA genotyping to investigate patterns of TCR occurrence. The T cell repertoires of several hundred subjects were profiled by immunosequencing and related to cytomegalovirus serostatus. An earlier analysis of fewer than 700 of the donors applied high-throughput TCR beta sequencing to assess whether each TCR beta V gene segment acted as functional or pseudogenic. Rather than using new phenotypic data, the later analysis identified candidate immune exposures from TCR beta sequences and from how often those sequences occurred across donors. Because of strong linkage in the cohort, a few DR-DQ haplotypes were treated as single units for association and clustering. Every repertoire in the discovery cohort had been generated on one and the same sequencing platform. An early release covering approximately 600 HLA-typed donors comprised about 290 gigabases of sequencing data and around 86 million unique TCR sequences. The study aimed to test whether signatures of past pathogen exposure could be identified by cataloging public T cell receptors. High-throughput TCR immunosequencing, statistical association of individual TCRs with disease status, and machine learning were combined to predict cytomegalovirus infection status. The number of typed donors differed by locus: roughly 629-630 for A, B, C, DRB1 and DQB1; 500 to 550 for DQA1; approximately 600 for DPA1; and some 430 for DPB1. Genome-wide SNP genotypes for about three fifths of the 666 donors were used in a later genetic analysis, which treated that subset as a discovery cohort. On average, about 200,000 unique TCR beta nucleotide sequences were sequenced per donor among about 400 genotyped donors of the cohort, with roughly 18% of those sequences being non-productive. HLA typing included class I and class II loci at four-digit resolution. Of the 350 to 400 genotyped donors, 81% fell in the genetic ancestry cluster associated with self-reported Caucasian donors. Donor age, sex, ethnicity and CMV serostatus were compiled together with the repertoire data. A separate validation cohort of 100 to 150 different subjects was used in addition to the 666-subject first cohort. The paper's findings and limits, for the study overall: A group of highly shared sequence variants was considered likely to be a technical artifact of the sequencing pipeline. Three of the identified cytomegalovirus-associated TCR beta chains were confirmed in vitro to be specific for cytomegalovirus antigens. Compared with equally common non-associated chains, HLA-associated TCR beta chains in a later analysis were more clonally expanded and had lower generation probabilities. In a later genetic analysis, fewer N-insertions in productive TCRs were reported among donors in an Asian-associated ancestry cluster than the roughly 700-donor mean. In a later analysis, most CMV-associated TCR beta chains were found to appear HLA-restricted, with HLA associations seemingly driven largely by CMV exposure. The study listed 164 TCR beta chains as associated with cytomegalovirus. It was suggested by the authors that the approach could potentially be generalized to other disease states and immunological phenotypes. Because counts were too low, roughly 16 rarely observed V segments, including chromosome 9 orphons, were left out of the earlier analysis of roughly 600 of the donors. Broadly in line with IMGT annotations, most TCR beta V segments showed up in productive rearrangements about 90% or about 30% of the time in an earlier analysis of some 590 of the donors. Only TCR beta chains were sequenced in this cohort, and the absence of alpha or paired-chain data limited detectable features. In a later analysis, several top co-occurrence clusters were reported to appear linked to parvovirus B19, influenza, CMV and Epstein-Barr virus. In a later analysis, some 18,000 TCR beta sequences were associated with specific HLA alleles at a false discovery rate of 0.05. The presence/absence analyses assumed that sequencing depth was roughly uniform across donors, and that assumption may not be true. Correlated functional status among segregating V segments might be attributable to linkage disequilibrium, but an unknown experimental factor could not be ruled out. A further reported finding was that TCR beta sequences accurately predicted the HLA-A and HLA-B alleles for most subjects in the first cohort. A later analysis found that TCR association rates varied across HLA loci, with DRB1 alleles showing the most associated TCRs and HLA-C alleles the fewest. The classifier was reported to diagnose cytomegalovirus status with high specificity and sensitivity in both the original and validation cohorts. Some IMGT-functional V segments, including TRBV6-2 and TRBV6-3, could not be told apart with the 87-base-pair reads, so those segments were excluded. In a later genetic analysis, a missense DCLRE1C variant was associated with V-gene and J-gene trimming of TCR beta chains, and the association was replicated in an independent cohort. CMV serostatus was the only immune exposure information available for the cohort. Because some donors lacked HLA typing at each locus, the association tests relied only on the typed subset. Most TCR sequences were observed very rarely across donors, whereas some public TCRs were present in many individuals. When HLA alleles, especially DR and DQ, strongly co-occurred, TCR associations were difficult to assign to individual alleles.

Library prep was done by the immunoSEQ multiplex PCR assay. For the multiplex PCR, a mixture combining 60 forward primers for TCR Vbeta segments and 13 reverse primers for TCR Jbeta segments was used. The CDR3 region of rearranged TCR beta genes was amplified from genomic DNA by a multiplex PCR assay. The Illumina HiSeq System was used to sequence the amplified TCR beta libraries as 87-base-pair reads. Per the authors' processing: In a later analysis, approximately 74 million unique TCR beta chains were counted across the roughly 670 repertoires, and approximately 11 million of these chains were shared by at least two donors. To remove PCR and sequencing errors, raw reads were error-corrected and collapsed into unique sequences using a nearest-neighbor algorithm that merged closely related sequences. Alignment of CDR3 sequences to IMGT reference sequences was used to assign V, D and J gene segments. For a sequence to be retained, a match of at least six nucleotides was required to both a V gene segment and a J gene segment. A rearrangement counted as productive if the CDR3 had no stop codons and remained in frame with V and J, and every other rearrangement counted as non-productive. Following IMGT convention, CDR3 was defined as the stretch from the second conserved V-encoded cysteine up to the conserved J-encoded phenylalanine. The earlier analysis of about 530 of the donors excluded any sequence lacking an unambiguous match to a single V gene segment. An earlier analysis of a few hundred of the donors called V segments functional above 56.7% productive rearrangements and segregating when the between-donor standard deviation exceeded 5%. A statistical classification framework was built to diagnose cytomegalovirus status from the catalog of TCR beta chain sequences. V and J gene assignment, in a later analysis, came from comparing TCR nucleotide sequences with IMGT/GENE-DB human TR gene sequences. The TCRdist pipeline was used in a later analysis to assign CDR3 sequences and most-parsimonious VDJ recombination scenarios. In a later analysis, each TCR beta chain was defined by its CDR3 amino acid sequence together with its V-gene family, and reads lacking a unique V-gene family were excluded. As a way to deal with suspected cross-contamination and a sequencing artifact, a later analysis dropped nearly 600 nucleotide sequences that were highly shared and had low generation probability. In a later analysis, a clonal expansion index was calculated for each public chain from normalized within-repertoire ranks of inferred template counts. In a later analysis, generation probabilities were computed with a VDJ recombination model fitted to out-of-frame rearrangements, and the resulting probabilities were checked against IGoR. In a later analysis, TCR-TCR, TCR-HLA and TCR-CMV co-occurrence was scored with hypergeometric tests, and a repertoire-size bias correction was applied to TCR pairs. A later analysis estimated false discovery rates by permuting HLA or CMV assignments 20 times. In a later analysis, co-occurring TCRs were grouped using DBSCAN, with TCRdist sequence similarity added in when clustering inside HLA-allele-positive subsets. Repertoires with fewer than 30,000 or more than 120,000 public chains were left out of co-occurrence clustering, as were about 5 repertoires with anomalous nucleotide sharing. TCRdb took this table from immuneACCESS and kept in-frame rearrangements with V and J called. Such tables lack part of the clones; where checked against another copy, unresolved V genes explain under half of the gap, and the rest is unexplained. V and J calls and clone size are given by that table; D and trimming were obtained from the DNA. This sample's listing comprises fewer than 70,000 clones. 4% to 5.5% of the sample is in the top ten clones.

The CDR3 starts with the cysteine, ends with the phenylalanine, and has 14 residues. This entry keeps only the CDR3 DNA: 42 bases, framed from base 1. V gives up 0 bases and J gives up 7 bases, and the segment between their germline ends measures 11 bases. From a lookup of the germline V gene, CDR1 and CDR2 are SGDLS and YYNGEE. Worth noting for this clone: Its target antigen remains unknown.

The cohort comprised approximately 700 healthy bone marrow donors. All cohort members were sampled while nominally healthy, although unrecorded immune exposures were likely present. The donor was CMV seropositive and belonged to the group of 250 to 350 seropositive cohort members. A peripheral blood sample was provided by each donor, and peripheral blood mononuclear cells were used for TCR beta sequencing. Genomic DNA extraction from the blood cell samples was performed with the Qiagen DNeasy Blood Extraction Kit. The chain links TRBV9 with TRBJ2-1; possibly the D gene is TRBD1, per 6 matching bases. The sequence was collected from a man aged 25 to 40 in good health and CMV-seropositive. Sequenced: PBMCs. The DNA sequence is given as TGTGCCAGCAGCGTAGATGCAGGGGATAATGAGCAGTTCTTC. This encodes CASSVDAGDNEQFF.